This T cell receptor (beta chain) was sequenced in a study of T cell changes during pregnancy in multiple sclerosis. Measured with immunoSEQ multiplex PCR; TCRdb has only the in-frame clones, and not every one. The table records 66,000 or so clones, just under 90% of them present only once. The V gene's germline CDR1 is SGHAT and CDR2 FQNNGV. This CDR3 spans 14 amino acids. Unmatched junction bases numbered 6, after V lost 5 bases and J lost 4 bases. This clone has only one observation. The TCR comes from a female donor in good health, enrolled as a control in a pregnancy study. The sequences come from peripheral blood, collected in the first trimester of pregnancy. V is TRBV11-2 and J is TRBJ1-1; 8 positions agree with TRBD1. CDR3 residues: CASSQDRATTEAFF. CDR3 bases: TGTGCCAGCAGCCAGGACAGGGCGACCACTGAAGCTTTCTTT.